This T cell receptor (beta chain) derives from a study of CD8 T cells in Susac syndrome. CDR3 length equals 13 residues. The V end lost 6 bases, the J end lost 3 bases, and 8 bases lay between the germline ends. Germline V lookup: CDR1 MGHDK, CDR2 SYGVNS. Random hexamers were used to reverse transcribe about 0.5 to 1 ug of RNA. immunoSEQ multiplex PCR amplified TCR beta CDR3 across 54 Vbeta, 13 Jbeta. In TCRdb, the immunoSEQ multiplex PCR reads were re-called with MiXCR into one record per CDR3 protein. The sample yields tens of thousands of distinct CDR3 sequences, 94% seen once. Sequencing was done on a sample of CD8+ T cells from PBMCs. The TCR was taken from a human donor with Susac syndrome. The chain has TRBV25-1 and TRBJ2-2, with D unresolved. CDR3 nucleotide sequence: TGTGCCAGCAGGACTGGTTACACCGGGGAGCTGTTTTTT. This gives the protein CASRTGYTGELFF.